This TCR beta chain was identified during a study of blood T cell repertoires in COVID-19. Study as a whole: From the United States, Italy and Spain came samples of acute and convalescent COVID-19. Nucleic acid was either cDNA or gDNA, and it came from T cells, B-cell-depleted T cells, or PBMCs.

Only in-frame clones appear in the TCRdb table, and some are missing; sequencing was by immunoSEQ multiplex PCR. The table has just under 65,000 clones, about 83% seen once. The clonotype originates from a human donor in a cohort sampled during active COVID-19. The specimen was peripheral blood.

The CDR3 loop reads CASSQGGLPTGELFF. Written as DNA, the CDR3 is TGTGCCAGCAGCCAGGGGGGACTTCCCACCGGGGAGCTGTTTTTT. V gene TRBV4-2 combines with J gene TRBJ2-2; perhaps TRBD2 as D (6 bases). The V end was cut by 3 bases, the J end by 4 bases, with 12 bases between. The germline CDR1 and CDR2 sequences are LGHNA and YNFKEQ. There are 15 residues in the CDR3.